This T cell receptor (beta chain) derives from a study of blood T cell repertoires in COVID-19. The overall study: The United States, Italy and Spain supplied acute and convalescent COVID-19 samples. PBMCs, B-cell-depleted T cells, or T cells were the source of the cDNA or gDNA that made up the material.

As originally analysed: Estimation of nucleated cell counts was performed using reference gene primer amplification. Here immunoSEQ multiplex PCR was the method, and the copy in TCRdb shows in-frame clones only, minus some. V and J calls and clone size come straight from that table; D and trimming were deduced from the DNA. The sample shows approximately 670,000 clones, 70% to 90% of them seen only once. Notes on this clone: Other DNA sequences in this sample translate to the same CDR3.

CDR1 is MNHEY, CDR2 SVGAGI, per germline. The CDR3 is made up of 13 amino acids. V trimming: 6 bases; J trimming: 6 bases; junction bases outside the gene matches: 4. This chain uses TRBV6-5 with TRBJ1-5, with 8 bases identical to TRBD1. The TCR originated in a young woman with acute or convalescent COVID-19. Sequencing was performed on peripheral blood. The CDR3 sequence: CASRGTGGQPQHF. The CDR3, as DNA: TGTGCCAGCAGGGGGACAGGAGGTCAGCCCCAGCATTTT.